These T cell receptor beta chains were read from a single sample in a study of T cells expressing NK-cell markers. TCRdb reworked the 5' RACE reads into one entry per CDR3 protein, no DNA. The sample has 350,000 to 400,000 distinct CDR3 sequences. Sample: blood T cells: a sorted CD56 or NKG2C T cell subset, CD4+ or CD8+ T cells, or bulk PBMC T cells (not recorded which). The receptors were gathered from a woman aged 45-60 years in good health. The CDR3 runs from the conserved cysteine through the conserved F or W.

j_call cdr3_length v_call cdr3_aa
TRBJ2-4 15 TRBV6-2/TRBV6-3 CASGTQGMGIGVQYF
TRBJ1-4 13 TRBV3-1 CASSPGLNEKLFF
TRBJ2-3 14 TRBV5-1 CASSTIRAADTQYF
TRBJ2-3 14 TRBV29-1 CSYRDRKSTDTQYF
TRBJ1-6 14 TRBV2 CASSNTVIHSPLHF
TRBJ2-2 15 TRBV24-1 CATREGQLNTGELFF
TRBJ1-3 15 TRBV10-3 CAISEGILSGNTIYF
TRBJ2-2 13 TRBV20-1 CSVTSRGTGELFF
TRBJ2-3 14 TRBV5-1 CASSVSRARDTQYF
TRBJ2-3 13 TRBV20-1 CSVDSGDRGTQYF
TRBJ2-7 15 TRBV7-2 CASSRWGDKAYEQYF
TRBJ2-1 16 TRBV29-1 CSVEKNGGKGLNEQFF
TRBJ2-1 13 TRBV6-5 CATVDYQYNEQFF
TRBJ1-2 14 TRBV6-6 CASSHALDIMIYTF
TRBJ2-1 15 TRBV5-1 CASSLTGGRPNEQFF
TRBJ1-1 14 TRBV5-1 CASSSGQPGTEAFF